The 4 T cell receptor beta chains in this list originate from one sample, sequenced in a study of type 1 regulatory T cells. No cognate antigen is known for these TCRs. TCRdb reanalysed the reads using MiXCR and keeps one entry per CDR3 protein. This sample has about 67,000 distinct CDR3 sequences, with nearly 50% found just once. Sequencing was carried out using cultured non-Tr1 T cells, either the whole culture or a sorted T cell fraction (not recorded which). The receptors originated from a human donor in good health.

V gene TRBV18 combines with J gene TRBJ1-3; perhaps TRBD1 as D (5 bases). Germline lookup yields CDR1 KGHSH and CDR2 LQKENI. This CDR3 spans 14 amino acids. V lost 8 bases to trimming and J lost 0 bases, with 11 bases between them. CDR3 DNA sequence: TGTGCCAGCCGGGACGGGAGCTCTGGAAACACCATATATTTT. Residues: CASRDGSSGNTIYF.

The chain is built from TRBV5-1 and TRBJ2-5; no clear D. Germline lookup yields CDR1 SGHRS and CDR2 YFSETQ. This CDR3 has 14 amino acids. V lost 1 base to trimming and J lost 5 bases, with 12 bases between them. CDR3 nucleotide sequence: TGCGCCAGCAGCTTGTCGAGACGCATCGAGACCCAGTACTTC. Translated: CASSLSRRIETQYF.

The rearrangement joins TRBV5-1 to TRBJ2-5; D not certain. This CDR3 region has 13 residues. Germline CDR1 is SGHRS and CDR2 is YFSETQ. The V gene lost 3 bases and the J gene lost 8 bases, with 14 bases spanning the gap. DNA of the CDR3: TGCGCCAGCAGCTCGACCGAGGCAGGAACCCAGTACTTC. Translated, it gives CASSSTEAGTQYF.

There are a few counts of this clonotype. The CDR3 coding sequence is TGTGCCAGCAGTATTGACAGAAACACCGGGGAGCTGTTTTTT. It yields the protein CASSIDRNTGELFF. The genes are TRBV6-2 or TRBV6-3 and TRBJ2-2; TRBD1 might be the D (5 bases). This CDR3 is 14 amino acids long. The germline V gene encodes CDR1 MNHEY and CDR2 SVGEGT. V was cut by 5 bases and J by 2 bases, with 9 bases left in between.